The text below deals with one T cell receptor (beta chain). This clone was seen once. Its antigen remains undetermined. No qualities accompany the bases; no much larger clone lies one base away. Other nucleotide sequences in the sample specify the same CDR3. V is clipped by 0 bases and J by 5 bases, and the sequence between their germline boundaries is 11 bases long. Via the germline V gene, CDR1 is SGDLS and CDR2 YYNGEE. There are 14 amino acids in the CDR3, from cysteine to phenylalanine inclusive. Only the CDR3 region is kept as DNA, spanning 42 bases read in frame from base 1. This sample is part of a study of T cell responses to AZD1222 COVID-19 vaccine (dated by TCRdb to the early 2020s). The study in broad terms: A total of 233 trial participants underwent TCR sequencing, of whom about 200 had received two doses of AZD1222 and approximately 25 had received two doses of the MenACWY control vaccine. Trial participants were enrolled by age into 18-55, 56-69 and 70-plus year subgroups, with around 140, 26 and 57 TCR-sequenced participants respectively.

Reading the label with the study, this specimen's time point is: about 28 days (+/-7) after the second vaccine dose. AZD1222 recipients whose second dose came at about 4 weeks and those whose second dose came at about 12 weeks were combined into one group, since spike-specific TCR depth and breadth did not differ between the two schedules. The vaccinee samples were drawn from two UK trials, COV001 and COV002, one of which was a single-blind randomized controlled phase 2/3 trial testing AZD1222 (ChAdOx1 nCoV-19) in healthy adults. Trial participant PBMC samples were collected at day 0 and day 28 after the second dose for TCRbeta chain sequencing. The research as a whole found: The whole spike protein was spanned by vaccine-associated CD4 TCRs, and dominant responses were seen in regions 160-218 and 743-854. Because no samples from the day 14 peak response were available, repertoires could be characterized only after the peak T cell response. Nearly half of unique spike-specific TCRs reportedly recognized epitopes outside regions mutated in the B.1.351 and B.1.1.7 variants. A significant rise in spike-specific TCR breadth and depth was observed after two AZD1222 doses relative to day 0 and relative to MenACWY recipients. Participants were mostly white British and included more females than males, and it was suggested by the authors that clonal diversity may have been underestimated. The 56-69-year group was small, and its depth increase did not reach significance, likely because of low power. Only 5 to 7 AZD1222 recipients were SARS-CoV-2 seropositive at baseline, limiting conclusions about previously exposed vaccinees.

The CDR3 regions of human TCRbeta chains were subjected to immunosequencing. Processing in the source paper ran as follows. Repertoire TCRs were checked for matches against a reference library of SARS-CoV-2-specific TCRs that had been generated using the MIRA antigen-specificity platform. Breadth was defined as the fraction of unique TCRs that were SARS-CoV-2-associated. Depth was defined as the fraction of total T cells that were SARS-CoV-2-associated. Each spike-specific TCR was assigned to its reactive spike region and to a CD4 or CD8 class using the MIRA data. Log10-transformed breadth and depth values were compared by one-way ANOVA with Sidak's multiple comparisons tests. This immuneACCESS table, as held by TCRdb, lists in-frame sequences with V and J called but not all clones. Of the missing ones, under half trace to an unresolved V gene in checked studies; the others have no known cause. That table is the source of V, J and clone size, and D and trimming were worked out from the DNA. The sample table contains 150,000 to 200,000 clones; only one count was recorded for about 90% of them. The top ten hold around 1% of the sample.

This specimen was peripheral blood, taken 28 days after the second AZD1222 dose. The sequence joins TRBV9 to TRBJ2-5, with a weak D call of TRBD2 (6 bases match). The sequence came from an adult who received the AZD1222 COVID-19 vaccine. This receptor has the CDR3 CASSVEGGTETQYF. The nucleotides are TGTGCCAGCAGCGTAGAAGGAGGGACGGAGACCCAGTACTTC.